The 18 T cell receptor beta chains given below trace back to one sample, sequenced in a study of blood T cell repertoires in COVID-19 (dated by TCRdb to 2019 to 2021). The receptor library was made with the immunoSEQ multiplex PCR assay. What TCRdb holds here is the immuneACCESS table cut down to in-frame rearrangements. Part of the clones is not present; checked against another copy, under half of the missing clones reflect an unresolved V gene, and the others are unexplained. For this sample the table gives about 90,000 clones, of which 80% were detected only once. The ten largest clonotypes hold over 9% of the sample. The specimen was peripheral blood. These receptors were taken from a woman in her seventies with acute or convalescent COVID-19.

The chain has TRBV5-1 and TRBJ2-4; TRBD2 agrees at 10 bases. The CDR3 has 16 residues. Germline assignment: CDR1 SGHRS and CDR2 YFSETQ. V shed 4 bases, J shed 4 bases, and the junction held 8 bases outside the gene matches. CDR3 sequence (DNA): TGCGCCAGCAGCGGAGCGGGAGGGACTGAAAAAAACATTCAGTACTTC. Its translation is CASSGAGGTEKNIQYF.

This clone was seen once. The chain combines TRBV6-2 or TRBV6-3 with TRBJ1-2, with D unclear. The CDR3 length is 11 residues. The V gene's germline CDR1 is MNHEY and CDR2 SVGEGT. Trimming pared 6 bases from V and 7 bases from J, leaving 9 bases between. CDR3 bases: TGTGCCAGCAGGTACGAGGGTGGCTACACCTTC. It encodes CASRYEGGYTF.

V is TRBV4-1 and J is TRBJ2-3; 12 positions agree with TRBD2. Germline loops: CDR1 MGHRA, CDR2 YSYEKL. CDR3 length: 18 residues. V dropped 0 bases and J dropped 4; count of bases not matched to a gene: 8. The CDR3 nucleotides are TGCGCCAGCAGCCAAGACCTAGCGGGAGGGCCTCTCCCAGATACGCAGTATTTT. Translating it yields CASSQDLAGGPLPDTQYF.

This clone was recorded only once. This chain links TRBV30 with TRBJ2-6, with unresolved D. CDR3 size: 15 residues. Germline CDR1 reads GTSNPN; CDR2 reads SVGIG (reference sequence). Between the trimmed V and J ends, which lost 0 bases and 0 bases, there was a span of 6 bases. The CDR3 loop is CAWSVQSSGANVLTF. CDR3 DNA: TGTGCCTGGAGTGTTCAGTCCTCTGGGGCCAACGTCCTGACTTTC.

V usage is TRBV5-1 and J usage is TRBJ1-5; 7 bases fit TRBD1. Germline trimming cut 4 bases from V and 3 bases from J; bases unmatched to any gene: 7. The CDR3 is made up of 15 amino acids. CDR1 is SGHRS and CDR2 is YFSETQ in the germline V gene. The CDR3 coding sequence is TGCGCCAGCAGCCCTATGACAGGGAACAATCAGCCCCAGCATTTT. Translating gives CASSPMTGNNQPQHF.

The V and J genes are TRBV28 and TRBJ1-2; the D gene is possibly TRBD1 (5 bases). Germline CDR1 and CDR2: MDHEN and SYDVKM. The CDR3 has 15 residues. V shed 5 bases and J shed 4 bases, with 17 bases lying between them. The CDR3, as DNA: TGTGCCAGCAGTGTCCTAATCGGGGGAATCTATGGCTACACCTTC. It yields the protein CASSVLIGGIYGYTF.

The chain links TRBV9 to TRBJ2-3; D is uncertain. Germline CDR1 and CDR2: SGDLS and YYNGEE. The CDR3 loop spans 11 amino acids. V dropped 7 bases and J dropped 2 bases, with 5 bases sitting between them. CDR3 bases: TGTGCCAGCTCCTACACAGATACGCAGTATTTT. Residues: CASSYTDTQYF.

The chain uses TRBV6-6 and TRBJ1-6; 9 bases map to TRBD1. Germline V gives CDR1 MNHNY, CDR2 SVGAGI (reference sequence). This CDR3 is 14 amino acids long. Trimming removed 6 bases from V and 5 bases from J; junction bases left unmatched: 2. CDR3 in DNA: TGTGCCAGCAGATGGGACAGGGATAATTCACCCCTCCACTTT. Its protein product is CASRWDRDNSPLHF.

The rearrangement links TRBV7-9 to TRBJ2-3; 9 nucleotides line up with TRBD2. V was clipped by 2 bases and J by 3 bases; unmatched bases: 3. This CDR3 spans 15 amino acids. Germline values: CDR1 SEHNR, CDR2 FQNEAQ (reference sequence). The CDR3 DNA reads as TGTGCCAGCAGCTTAAAAGCGGGGGGAACAGATACGCAGTATTTT. Protein product: CASSLKAGGTDTQYF.

The chain couples TRBV3-1 (or the pseudogene TRBV3-2) to TRBJ1-1, with 8 bases that match TRBD1. V was clipped by 5 bases and J by 5 bases; unmatched bases: 7. Germline V CDR1 and CDR2: LGHDT, YNNKEL (reference sequence). This CDR3 region has 14 residues. The CDR3 is CASSWTGYLTEAFF. The CDR3 region has the DNA TGTGCCAGCAGCTGGACAGGGTATTTGACTGAAGCTTTCTTT.

The V call is TRBV5-1, the J call TRBJ2-3; tentative D call: TRBD2 (6 bases). V lost 7 bases and J lost 15, with 24 bases in between. Germline loops: CDR1 SGHRS, CDR2 YFSETQ. The CDR3 loop spans 13 amino acids. This chain's CDR3 is CASGHGVGSGVYF. In nucleotides, the CDR3 is TGCGCCAGCGGGCATGGGGTCGGGAGTGGAGTTTATTTT. The variable domain in full, completed from reference TRBV5-1 and TRBJ2-3, reads KAGVTQTPRYLIKTRGQQVTLSCSPISGHRSVSWYQQTPGQGLQFLFEYFSETQRNKGNFPGRFSGRQFSNSRSEMNVSTLELGDSALYLCASGHGVGSGVYFGPGTRLTVL.

The V call is TRBV7-9, the J call TRBJ1-2; D is uncertain. The CDR3 sequence is 14 residues long. With 5 bases removed from V and 4 bases from J, the gap between germline ends came to 14 bases. CDR1 and CDR2 from the germline V gene are SEHNR and FQNEAQ (reference sequence). The CDR3 nucleotides are TGTGCCAGCAGCCCACGCGTGGAGGCCTATGGCTACACCTTC. Protein sequence: CASSPRVEAYGYTF.

This clone was recorded only once. V gene TRBV5-6 combines with J gene TRBJ2-1; TRBD1 agrees at 9 bases. This CDR3 contains 15 residues. Germline lookup yields CDR1 SGHDT and CDR2 YYEEEE. V gave up 0 bases and J gave up 4 bases; unmatched junction bases: 2. In DNA, the CDR3 is TGTGCCAGCAGCTTGGGGACAGGGGTTTACAATGAGCAGTTCTTC. This gives the protein CASSLGTGVYNEQFF.

The chain has TRBV11-2 and TRBJ2-7; possibly TRBD1 for D (6 bases). This CDR3 contains 14 residues. Between the trimmed V and J ends, which lost 1 base and 4 bases, there was a span of 11 bases. Per germline, CDR1 SGHAT and CDR2 FQNNGV. The CDR3 here is CASSLGTARYEQYF. The CDR3 nucleotides are TGTGCCAGCAGCTTAGGGACAGCCCGTTACGAGCAGTACTTC.

The V gene is TRBV19, the J gene TRBJ1-2; 11 positions match TRBD1. Germline CDR1 LNHDA, CDR2 SQIVND (reference sequence). Germline trimming cut 6 bases from V and 3 bases from J; bases unmatched to any gene: 3. The CDR3 sequence is 14 residues long. DNA for the CDR3: TGTGCCAGTAGCCCGGACAGGGGGCACTATGGCTACACCTTC. As protein: CASSPDRGHYGYTF.

The V and J genes are TRBV11-1 and TRBJ2-5; TRBD2 matches at 7 bases. The CDR3 totals 15 residues. In germline, CDR1 is SGHAT, CDR2 FQDESV (reference sequence). Trimming took 3 bases from V and 5 from J; bases not matched to a gene: 9. The CDR3 nucleotides are TGTGCCAGCAGCTTTCTGCCAGGGAGGGAGGAGACCCAGTACTTC. Residues: CASSFLPGREETQYF.

The chain is built from TRBV5-1 and TRBJ2-3; no clear D gene. The CDR3 consists of 14 residues. Germline V CDR1 and CDR2: SGHRS, YFSETQ. The ends were cut back, 7 bases at V and 0 bases at J, with 12 bases in the middle. CDR3 DNA: TGCGCCAGCTCGAGGCTGCCCAGCACAGATACGCAGTATTTT. The encoded protein is CASSRLPSTDTQYF. Using reference TRBV5-1 and TRBJ2-3 for the parts outside the CDR3, the full variable domain is KAGVTQTPRYLIKTRGQQVTLSCSPISGHRSVSWYQQTPGQGLQFLFEYFSETQRNKGNFPGRFSGRQFSNSRSEMNVSTLELGDSALYLCASSRLPSTDTQYFGPGTRLTVL.

This clone was seen once. The CDR3: CASSYSGGSKNIQYF. The CDR3 coding sequence is TGTGCCAGCAGTTACTCTGGAGGGTCCAAAAACATTCAGTACTTC. This rearrangement joins TRBV6-5 to TRBJ2-4; tentatively, D is TRBD2 (6 bases). The CDR3 is made up of 15 amino acids. Germline V gives CDR1 MNHEY, CDR2 SVGAGI. V was shortened by 0 bases and J by 2 bases, with 8 bases between the two germline ends.